Shown below are 26 T cell receptor beta chains from a single sample sequenced in a study of blood T cell repertoires in COVID-19. TCRdb keeps only in-frame clones here, not all; method: immunoSEQ multiplex PCR. Of around 200,000 clones listed, roughly 84% are singletons. Sequencing was done on a sample of peripheral blood. The receptors originated from a woman between 40 and 55 years old with COVID-19, enrolled during active disease.

This clone was detected only once. J is TRBJ1-1 and V is TRBV19, with TRBD1 identical over 7 bases. Germline lookup yields CDR1 LNHDA and CDR2 SQIVND (reference sequence). The CDR3 is made up of 14 amino acids. The V and J ends lost 4 bases and 4 bases, in that order; junction bases with no gene match: 6. CDR3 bases: TGTGCCAGTAGTACGGACAGGAGGGGCACTGAAGCTTTCTTT. Translation gives CASSTDRRGTEAFF.

The chain employs TRBV19 and TRBJ2-7, with D maybe TRBD1 (5 bases). This CDR3 comprises 14 residues. CDR1 is LNHDA and CDR2 is SQIVND in the germline V gene (reference sequence). The germline V and J ends were trimmed by 3 bases and 2 bases, with 11 bases remaining between them. The CDR3 loop reads CASSISTGTYEQYF. The CDR3 DNA follows: TGTGCCAGTAGTATTAGTACAGGTACCTACGAGCAGTACTTC.

CDR3 protein: CASSKQGNGGYTF. The CDR3 region has the DNA TGTGCCAGCAGTAAACAGGGGAATGGTGGCTACACCTTC. This sequence joins TRBV6-5 and TRBJ1-2; 7 bases fit TRBD1. The germline V gene has CDR1 MNHEY and CDR2 SVGAGI. The CDR3 runs 13 residues. V lost 5 bases and J lost 7; bases outside the gene matches: 7.

The J gene is TRBJ2-2, the V gene TRBV5-1, with 7 bases lining up with TRBD1. Germline V gene sequence: CDR1 SGHRS, CDR2 YFSETQ. The CDR3 runs 14 residues. V shed 6 bases, J shed 7 bases, and the junction held 9 bases outside the gene matches. The CDR3 sequence: CASTPDRVRGELFF. CDR3 DNA: TGCGCCAGCACCCCCGACAGGGTCCGCGGGGAGCTGTTTTTT.

This clone was recorded only once. This chain uses TRBV28 with TRBJ2-7; D is unresolved. Germline V lookup: CDR1 MDHEN, CDR2 SYDVKM. The CDR3 is 12 residues long. V was clipped by 8 bases and J by 5 bases, with 13 bases between them. The DNA of the CDR3 is TGTGCCAGCCTCTCTGGGCGTAACGAGCAGTACTTC. This codes for CASLSGRNEQYF.

The chain has TRBV4-2 and TRBJ2-4, with D hard to call. There are 12 residues in the CDR3. Germline CDR1 reads LGHNA; CDR2 reads YNFKEQ. The CDR3 sequence is CRGAQAKNIQYF. The CDR3 nucleotides read TGTCGAGGAGCGCAAGCCAAAAACATTCAGTACTTC.

The chain has TRBV11-2 and TRBJ1-2; 10 bases are a match to TRBD1. This CDR3 is 13 amino acids long. J lost 7 bases, V lost 5 bases, and 4 bases had no gene match. Germline V lookup: CDR1 SGHAT, CDR2 FQNNGV. In DNA, the CDR3 is TGTGCCAGCAGCCCGGACAGGGGGGGTGGCTACACCTTC. This codes for CASSPDRGGGYTF.

The V and J genes are TRBV7-9 and TRBJ2-2; 9 nucleotides align to TRBD1. This CDR3 comprises 16 residues. Losses at the gene ends were 5 bases for V and 5 bases for J; bases not matched to a gene: 9. CDR1 is SEHNR, CDR2 FQNEAQ, per germline (reference sequence). The CDR3 region is CASSTDRGFRTGELFF. For the CDR3, the DNA is TGTGCCAGCAGCACGGACAGGGGATTTCGGACCGGGGAGCTGTTTTTT.

The chain joins TRBV5-1 to TRBJ2-3; 7 bases fit TRBD1. The CDR3 contains 14 residues. Germline lookup yields CDR1 SGHRS and CDR2 YFSETQ. V trimming: 4 bases; J trimming: 6 bases; junction bases outside the gene matches: 8. The CDR3 DNA reads as TGCGCCAGCAGCGCCGGGACAGCCGCCGATACGCAGTATTTT. It is translated as CASSAGTAADTQYF. Full variable domain (rest looked up from reference TRBV5-1 and TRBJ2-3): KAGVTQTPRYLIKTRGQQVTLSCSPISGHRSVSWYQQTPGQGLQFLFEYFSETQRNKGNFPGRFSGRQFSNSRSEMNVSTLELGDSALYLCASSAGTAADTQYFGPGTRLTVL.

This clone was picked up a small number of times. V usage is TRBV6-1 and J usage is TRBJ1-1; D remains ambiguous. Deletions cut 2 bases from V and 4 bases from J, with 8 bases between. The CDR3 is made up of 13 amino acids. Per germline, CDR1 MNHNS and CDR2 SASEGT. The CDR3, as DNA: TGTGCCAGCAGTGAAACAGCGGGCACTGAAGCTTTCTTT. This gives the protein CASSETAGTEAFF.

The chain carries TRBV10-3 and TRBJ1-6; the D is unclear. Germline assignment: CDR1 ENHRY and CDR2 SYGVKD. This CDR3 spans 15 amino acids. Trimming pared 1 base from V and 8 bases from J, leaving 12 bases between. The CDR3 reads CAISEFPGRDSPLHF. The CDR3 region has the DNA TGTGCCATCAGTGAGTTCCCCGGGCGGGATTCACCCCTCCACTTT.

The chain carries TRBV6-5 and TRBJ2-5, with D possibly TRBD2 on 6 matching bases. Germline V gene sequence: CDR1 MNHEY, CDR2 SVGAGI. V was pared by 6 bases and J by 1 base, with 15 bases between. The CDR3 totals 15 residues. The CDR3 spells CASRRTRGSQETQYF. The CDR3 region has the DNA TGTGCCAGCAGACGGACCCGGGGGTCCCAAGAGACCCAGTACTTC.

V is TRBV6-5 and J is TRBJ1-1, with 7 bases fitting TRBD1. Germline V gene sequence: CDR1 MNHEY, CDR2 SVGAGI. The CDR3 covers 13 residues. V lost 10 bases, J lost 4 bases, and 9 bases stayed unmatched. CDR3 loop: CATQKQGLTEAFF. The CDR3 coding sequence is TGTGCCACCCAAAAACAGGGGCTCACTGAAGCTTTCTTT.

The V gene is TRBV4-1, the J gene TRBJ1-1; tentatively, D is TRBD1 (5 bases). V dropped 7 bases and J dropped 10 bases, with 19 bases sitting between them. This CDR3 spans 13 amino acids. Germline V gene sequence: CDR1 MGHRA, CDR2 YSYEKL. The CDR3, as DNA: TGCGCCAGCAATCGAGTGGGGGAGGTTCGAGCTTTCTTT. Protein sequence: CASNRVGEVRAFF.

The chain uses TRBV2 and TRBJ2-2; TRBD2 agrees at 11 bases. CDR3 length: 16 residues. Germline V lookup: CDR1 SNHLY, CDR2 FYNNEI. J lost 1 base, V lost 3 bases, and 1 base had no gene match. CDR3 region: CASSETSGVNTGELFF. The CDR3 bases are TGTGCCAGCAGTGAGACTAGCGGGGTGAACACCGGGGAGCTGTTTTTT. Combining the CDR3 with reference TRBV2 and TRBJ2-2 gives the whole variable domain EPEVTQTPSHQVTQMGQEVILRCVPISNHLYFYWYRQILGQKVEFLVSFYNNEISEKSEIFDDQFSVERPDGSNFTLKIRSTKLEDSAMYFCASSETSGVNTGELFFGEGSRLTVL.

The chain uses TRBV5-1 and TRBJ1-1; 10 bases align to TRBD1. With V trimmed by 7 bases and J by 5 bases, 8 bases remained unmatched. Germline CDR1 reads SGHRS; CDR2 reads YFSETQ. The CDR3 covers 14 residues. In DNA form, the CDR3 reads TGCGCCAGCCGTTCCGGGACAGGGGTGACTGAAGCTTTCTTT. This sequence encodes CASRSGTGVTEAFF.

CDR3 residues: CSASPGRVSYNEQFF. The CDR3, as DNA: TGCAGTGCTAGTCCAGGAAGAGTCTCCTACAATGAGCAGTTCTTC. The V and J genes are TRBV20-1 and TRBJ2-1; D is unresolved. Germline loops: CDR1 DFQATT, CDR2 SNEGSKA (reference sequence). V dropped 3 bases and J dropped 0 bases, with 12 bases sitting between them. CDR3 length equals 15 residues.

J is TRBJ1-1 and V is TRBV7-9, with 7 bases identical to TRBD1. Germline V gene sequence: CDR1 SEHNR, CDR2 FQNEAQ (reference sequence). The CDR3 spans 14 residues. J gave up 1 base and V 7 bases, and 6 bases lay outside the gene matches. CDR3 sequence reads: CASTERTGNTEAFF. The CDR3 DNA reads as TGTGCCAGCACCGAGCGGACAGGGAACACTGAAGCTTTCTTT.

The chain has TRBV6-1 and TRBJ2-7, with TRBD1 matching 8 bases. The ends lost 2 bases at V and 3 bases at J; junction bases unmatched: 15. The CDR3 loop spans 18 amino acids. In germline, CDR1 is MNHNS, CDR2 SASEGT. In nucleotides, the CDR3 is TGTGCCAGCAGTGAACGGGGGAAGACAGGGGCCCACTACTACGAGCAGTACTTC. The encoded protein is CASSERGKTGAHYYEQYF.

This rearrangement joins TRBV14 to TRBJ2-2; 12 nucleotides match TRBD2. Germline assignment: CDR1 SGHDN and CDR2 FVKESK. With V trimmed by 4 bases and J by 2 bases, 5 bases remained unmatched. The CDR3 sequence is 17 residues long. CDR3 loop: CASSLGLAGLNTGELFF. The CDR3 nucleotides read TGTGCCAGCAGCCTTGGACTAGCGGGGTTAAACACCGGGGAGCTGTTTTTT.

J is TRBJ2-2 and V is TRBV7-7, with D perhaps matching TRBD1 (5 bases). The V gene's germline CDR1 is SSHAT and CDR2 FNYEAQ (reference sequence). The CDR3 loop spans 11 amino acids. The CDR3 spells CALQGTGELFF. DNA of the CDR3: TGTGCTTTGCAGGGTACCGGGGAGCTGTTTTTT. The full variable domain, completed using reference TRBV7-7 and TRBJ2-2, is GAGVSQSPRYKVTKRGQDVTLRCDPISSHATLYWYQQALGQGPEFLTYFNYEAQPDKSGLPSDRFSAERPEGSISTLTIQRTEQRDSAMYRCALQGTGELFFGEGSRLTVL.

This chain connects TRBV12-5 to TRBJ1-2; D is undetermined. CDR1 and CDR2 (germline): LGHNT, FRNRAP. CDR3 length equals 12 residues. Trimming took 7 bases from V and 2 from J, leaving 8 bases between them. The CDR3 bases are TGTGCTAGTGCACTCCAAAACTATGGCTACACCTTC. Protein product: CASALQNYGYTF.

This sequence joins TRBV25-1 and TRBJ2-5; possible D gene TRBD2, 6 bases. Per the germline V gene, CDR1 is MGHDK and CDR2 is SYGVNS. CDR3 length: 16 residues. Trimming pared 2 bases from V and 4 bases from J, leaving 17 bases between. The CDR3 sequence is CASSEGPGRRLETQYF. The CDR3 region has the DNA TGTGCCAGCAGTGAAGGGCCGGGGAGGCGTTTAGAGACCCAGTACTTC.

The V and J genes are TRBV6-5 and TRBJ1-2; 10 nucleotides align to TRBD1. There are 15 residues in the CDR3. CDR1 and CDR2 (germline): MNHEY, SVGAGI. Trimming removed 7 bases from V and 2 bases from J; junction bases left unmatched: 7. The CDR3 nucleotides read TGTGCCAGCACCAGGGGGACAGGGGAGAACTATGGCTACACCTTC. Its protein is CASTRGTGENYGYTF.

This chain connects TRBV4-1 to TRBJ1-2; no definite D call. V was shortened by 0 bases and J by 2 bases, with 10 bases between the two germline ends. CDR3 size: 15 residues. Germline CDR1 is MGHRA and CDR2 is YSYEKL. DNA of the CDR3: TGCGCCAGCAGCCAAGATCCGGGATTCAACTATGGCTACACCTTC. It yields the protein CASSQDPGFNYGYTF.

CDR3 region: CASRGATNTEAFF. CDR3 DNA: TGTGCCAGCAGAGGGGCTACTAACACTGAAGCTTTCTTT. The chain has TRBV27 and TRBJ1-1; weak D call: TRBD1 (5 bases). The CDR3 covers 13 residues. Deletions cut 6 bases from V and 2 bases from J, with 10 bases between. CDR1 and CDR2 from the germline V gene are MNHEY and SMNVEV (reference sequence).